This T cell receptor (beta chain) was retrieved from a study of shared clonotypes between healthy human individuals. With regard to this clone: Its antigen is still unknown.

V lost 3 bases, J lost 4 bases, and 10 bases lay in between. CDR1 WNHNN and CDR2 SYGVQD come from the germline V gene (reference sequence). CDR3 length: 13 amino acids. Study-level points and caveats: Shared across a few donors were 4% to 5% of the naive CD4 clonotypes. Despite large depth, rarefaction showed incomplete sorted-subset sequencing.

Genomic DNA of every subset was divided equally among multiple immunoSEQ plates. Sequencing used immunoSEQ multiplex PCR; TCRdb keeps in-frame clones, though not all of them. The table includes hundreds of thousands of clones, 95% detected once. Only CD45RO-negative cells positively selected for CCR7 counted as naive CD8 cells, so terminally differentiated effector memory CD45RA+ cells were excluded. Study donors comprised healthy, HIV-negative adults devoid of recent acute infection or vaccination. This receptor was taken from a young woman in good health. V gene TRBV10-1 combines with J gene TRBJ2-7, with D possibly matching TRBD1 (5 bases). The source material was naive CD8+ T cells sorted from blood. The CDR3 reads CASSEIGHYEQYF. CDR3 coding DNA: TGCGCCAGCAGTGAAATAGGACATTACGAGCAGTACTTC.